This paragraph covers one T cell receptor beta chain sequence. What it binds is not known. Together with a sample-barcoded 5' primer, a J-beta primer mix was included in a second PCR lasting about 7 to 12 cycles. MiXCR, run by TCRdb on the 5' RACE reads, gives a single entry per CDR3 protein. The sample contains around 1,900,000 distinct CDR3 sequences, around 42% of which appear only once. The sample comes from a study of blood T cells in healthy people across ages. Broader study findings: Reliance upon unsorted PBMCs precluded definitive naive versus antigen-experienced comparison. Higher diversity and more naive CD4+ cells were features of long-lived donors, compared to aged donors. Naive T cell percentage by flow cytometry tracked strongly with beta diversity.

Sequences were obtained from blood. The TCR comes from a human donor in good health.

The CDR3 loop is CASRAVTSTDTQYF. The CDR3 nucleotides read TGTGCCTCCCGAGCGGTGACTAGCACAGATACGCAGTATTTT. This rearrangement joins TRBV30 to TRBJ2-3; D might be TRBD2 (5 bases). Germline V gene sequence: CDR1 GTSNPN, CDR2 SVGIG (reference sequence). The CDR3 runs 14 residues. V gave up 7 bases and J gave up 0 bases, with 14 bases separating them.